This TCR beta chain was sequenced for a study of blood T cell repertoires in COVID-19 (dated by TCRdb to 2018 to 2020). A note on the overall study: Samples from collaborators originated in the United States, Italy and Spain and spanned both the acute and convalescent phases of COVID-19. The prospective study material was composed of cDNA or gDNA derived from T cells, B-cell-depleted T cells, or PBMCs. Deeply sampled blood TCRbeta repertoires from subjects exposed to, actively infected with, or recovered from COVID-19 were included in the dataset. A freely available public database, intended as a resource for researchers studying the immune response to SARS-CoV-2, is where the repertoires were released. The samples were drawn from two sources: the first 160 participants of the ongoing ImmuneRACE study, and 1,000 to 1,500 subjects contributed by 6 global collaborators. Nearly every sample came with metadata listing a de-identified subject ID, COVID-19 status, age in years and sex. Where available, HLA class I and class II types were taken from metadata supplied by the sample provider and were not determined by assay-based typing.

What the study reported, not specific to this receptor: The quantity of clinical and demographic metadata differed by source and by participant and was supplied without curation.

TCRbeta CDR3 regions were amplified from genomic DNA by means of the immunoSEQ Assay, a bias-controlled multiplex PCR. From the authors' description of their analysis: The number of nucleated cells in each sample was estimated from the amplification of reference gene primers within the assay. To quantify the absolute abundance of each unique TCRbeta CDR3 rearrangement, sequence reads were collapsed and filtered. For each sample, productive Simpson clonality was calculated by taking the square root of Simpson's diversity index across productive rearrangements. TCRdb took this table from immuneACCESS and kept in-frame rearrangements with V and J called. Such tables lack part of the clones; where checked against another copy, unresolved V genes explain under half of the gap, and the rest is unexplained. The D gene and trimming were derived from the DNA, and the V and J assignments and clone size from that table. The sample yields some 230,000 clones; 82% were counted once. Together, the top ten hold approximately 7.6% of the sample.

In Seattle, one collaborating source enrolled patients while the infection was active and tracked those patients longitudinally over the course of disease. The collaborating institutions used their own protocols to collect whole blood in K2EDTA tubes. Collaborator samples were shipped for TCRbeta analysis as frozen whole blood, isolated PBMCs, or DNA extracted from either sample type. In this sample, this clone turned up a few times. Its antigen has not been determined. One base away there is no much larger clone; base qualities are not given. There are 15 amino acids in the CDR3, from cysteine to phenylalanine inclusive. Only the CDR3 portion is preserved as DNA: 45 bases, with reading frame beginning at the first base. CDR1 and CDR2 are read off the germline V gene as SGHVS and FQNEAQ. Trimming removed 3 bases from V and 10 bases from J, leaving 16 bases between the germline ends.

The rearranged chain carries TRBV7-8 and TRBJ1-6; D gene: possibly TRBD1, on 6 matching bases. The sample consisted of peripheral blood. This sequence originates from an elderly woman with COVID-19, enrolled during active disease. The CDR3 reads as follows: CASSLPGVENSPLHF. In nucleotides, the sequence is TGTGCCAGCAGCTTGCCAGGGGTGGAGAACTCACCCCTCCACTTT.